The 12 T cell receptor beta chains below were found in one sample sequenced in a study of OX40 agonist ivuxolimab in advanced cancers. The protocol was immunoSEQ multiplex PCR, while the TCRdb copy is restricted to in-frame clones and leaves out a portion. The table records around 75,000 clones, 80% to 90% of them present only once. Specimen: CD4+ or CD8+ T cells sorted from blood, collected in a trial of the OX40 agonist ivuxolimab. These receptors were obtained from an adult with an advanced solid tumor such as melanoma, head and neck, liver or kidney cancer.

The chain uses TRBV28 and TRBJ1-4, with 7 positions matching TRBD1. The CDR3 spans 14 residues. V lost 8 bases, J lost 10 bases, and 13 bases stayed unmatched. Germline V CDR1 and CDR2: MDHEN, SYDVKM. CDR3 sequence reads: CASGTVPNEGKLFF. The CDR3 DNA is TGTGCCAGCGGGACAGTTCCAAACGAGGGAAAACTGTTTTTT.

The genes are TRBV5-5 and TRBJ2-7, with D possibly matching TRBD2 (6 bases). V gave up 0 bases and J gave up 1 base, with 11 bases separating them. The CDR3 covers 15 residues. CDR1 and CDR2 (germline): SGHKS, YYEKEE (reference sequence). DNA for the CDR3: TGTGCCAGCAGCTTGGCAGGCGGGGTTTCCTACGAGCAGTACTTC. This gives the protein CASSLAGGVSYEQYF.

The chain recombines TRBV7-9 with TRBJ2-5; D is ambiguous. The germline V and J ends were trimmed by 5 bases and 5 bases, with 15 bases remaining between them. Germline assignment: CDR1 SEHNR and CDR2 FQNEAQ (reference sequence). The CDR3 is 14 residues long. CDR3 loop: CASSPLDLVETQYF. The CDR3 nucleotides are TGTGCCAGCAGCCCCCTGGATTTGGTGGAGACCCAGTACTTC.

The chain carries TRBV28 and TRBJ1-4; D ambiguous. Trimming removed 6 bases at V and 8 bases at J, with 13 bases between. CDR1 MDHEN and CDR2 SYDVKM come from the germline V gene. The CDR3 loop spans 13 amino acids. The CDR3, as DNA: TGTGCCAGCAGCTCGTTTGTCCGGGAAAAACTGTTTTTT. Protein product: CASSSFVREKLFF.

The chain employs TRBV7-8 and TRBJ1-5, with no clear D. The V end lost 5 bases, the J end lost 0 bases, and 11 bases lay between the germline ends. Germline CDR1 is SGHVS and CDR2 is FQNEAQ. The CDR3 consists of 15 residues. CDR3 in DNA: TGTGCCAGCAGCCCTTATATCAATAGCAATCAGCCCCAGCATTTT. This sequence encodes CASSPYINSNQPQHF.

The CDR3 DNA reads as TGTGCCAGCAGTTACTCGATCAATGGGGGGTACGAGCAGTACTTC. It encodes CASSYSINGGYEQYF. The chain is built from TRBV6-5 and TRBJ2-7; D possibly corresponds to TRBD2 (6 bases). V was cut by 0 bases and J by 4 bases, with 13 bases left in between. The CDR3 sequence is 15 residues long. Germline lookup yields CDR1 MNHEY and CDR2 SVGAGI.

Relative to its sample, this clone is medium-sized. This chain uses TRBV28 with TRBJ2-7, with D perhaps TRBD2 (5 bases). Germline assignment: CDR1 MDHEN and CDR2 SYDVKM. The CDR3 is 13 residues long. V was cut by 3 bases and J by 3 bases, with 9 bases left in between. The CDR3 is CASSFRGIYEQYF. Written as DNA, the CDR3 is TGTGCCAGCAGTTTTCGGGGTATCTACGAGCAGTACTTC.

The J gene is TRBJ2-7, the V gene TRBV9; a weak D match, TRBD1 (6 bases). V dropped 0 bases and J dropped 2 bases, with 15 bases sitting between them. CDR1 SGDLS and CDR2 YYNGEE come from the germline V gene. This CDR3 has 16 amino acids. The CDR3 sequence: CASSVAGAGEPYEQYF. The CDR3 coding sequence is TGTGCCAGCAGCGTAGCTGGGGCAGGGGAGCCCTACGAGCAGTACTTC.

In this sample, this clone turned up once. The CDR3 sequence is CASSPPGLAGGRLYEQYF. CDR3 bases: TGTGCCAGCAGCCCTCCGGGACTAGCGGGAGGGAGGCTCTACGAGCAGTACTTC. The chain links TRBV28 to TRBJ2-7; 16 nucleotides line up with TRBD2. The CDR3 runs 18 residues. Trimming cost V 6 bases and J 3 bases; bases outside gene matches: 11. Germline-derived CDR1 and CDR2 are MDHEN and SYDVKM.

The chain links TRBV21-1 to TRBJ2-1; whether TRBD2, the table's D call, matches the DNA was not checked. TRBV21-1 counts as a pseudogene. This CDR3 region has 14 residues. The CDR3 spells CASSRTGFGIEQFF. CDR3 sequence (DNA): TGTGCCAGCAGCAGAACGGGATTTGGGATTGAGCAGTTCTTC.

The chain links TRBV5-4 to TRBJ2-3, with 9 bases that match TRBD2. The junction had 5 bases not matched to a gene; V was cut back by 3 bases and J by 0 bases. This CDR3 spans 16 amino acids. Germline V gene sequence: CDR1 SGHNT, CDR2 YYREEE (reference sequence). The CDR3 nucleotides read TGTGCCAGCAGCTCACTAGCGGGCGCTAGCACAGATACGCAGTATTTT. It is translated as CASSSLAGASTDTQYF.

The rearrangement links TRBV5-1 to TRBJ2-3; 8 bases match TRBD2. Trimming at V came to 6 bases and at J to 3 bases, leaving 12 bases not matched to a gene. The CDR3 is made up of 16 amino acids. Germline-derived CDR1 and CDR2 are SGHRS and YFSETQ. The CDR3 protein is CASTPAGGAKTDTQYF. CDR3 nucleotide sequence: TGCGCCAGCACCCCGGCGGGGGGCGCGAAGACAGATACGCAGTATTTT.